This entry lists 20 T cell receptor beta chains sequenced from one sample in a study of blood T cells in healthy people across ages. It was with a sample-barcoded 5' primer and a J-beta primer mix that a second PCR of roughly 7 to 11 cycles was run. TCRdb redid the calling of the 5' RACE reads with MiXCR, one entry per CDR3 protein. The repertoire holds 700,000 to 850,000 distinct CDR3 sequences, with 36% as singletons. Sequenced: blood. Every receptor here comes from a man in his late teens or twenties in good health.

The CDR3 region has the DNA TGTGCCAGTACTTCTCCTCTCGGCGGGGGCCGAAGCACAGATACGCAGTATTTT. This encodes CASTSPLGGGRSTDTQYF. The chain couples TRBV27 to TRBJ2-3, with D perhaps TRBD2 (7 bases). V was pared by 9 bases and J by 0 bases, with 25 bases between. CDR1 and CDR2 from the germline V gene are MNHEY and SMNVEV (reference sequence). This CDR3 is 18 amino acids long.

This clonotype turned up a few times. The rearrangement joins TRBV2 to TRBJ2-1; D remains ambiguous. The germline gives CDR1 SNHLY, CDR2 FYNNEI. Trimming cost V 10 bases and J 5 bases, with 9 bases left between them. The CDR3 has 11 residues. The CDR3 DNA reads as TGTGCCACCAACAAGAACAATGAGCAGTTCTTC. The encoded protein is CATNKNNEQFF.

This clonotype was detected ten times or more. The CDR3 sequence: CASSSLDVVHEQYF. The DNA of the CDR3 is TGTGCCAGCAGTTCACTAGACGTAGTCCACGAGCAGTACTTC. The J gene is TRBJ2-7, the V gene TRBV12-3 or TRBV12-4; TRBD2 is a possible D gene (5 bases). This CDR3 comprises 14 residues. Trimming cost V 4 bases and J 5 bases, with 15 bases left between them.

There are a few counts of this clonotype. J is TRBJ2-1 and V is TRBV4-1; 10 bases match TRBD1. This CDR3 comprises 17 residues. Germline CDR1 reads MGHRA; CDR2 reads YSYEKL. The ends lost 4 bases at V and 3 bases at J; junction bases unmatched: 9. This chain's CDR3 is CASSPGGGQGIYNEQFF. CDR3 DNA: TGCGCCAGCAGCCCAGGAGGGGGACAGGGGATCTACAATGAGCAGTTCTTC.

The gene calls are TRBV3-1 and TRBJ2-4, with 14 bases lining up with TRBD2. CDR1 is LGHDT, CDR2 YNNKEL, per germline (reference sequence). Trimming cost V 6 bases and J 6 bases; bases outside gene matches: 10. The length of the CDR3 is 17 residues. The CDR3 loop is CASSLRLAGGLGNIQYF. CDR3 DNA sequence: TGTGCCAGCAGTCTTAGACTAGCGGGGGGGCTAGGAAACATTCAGTACTTC.

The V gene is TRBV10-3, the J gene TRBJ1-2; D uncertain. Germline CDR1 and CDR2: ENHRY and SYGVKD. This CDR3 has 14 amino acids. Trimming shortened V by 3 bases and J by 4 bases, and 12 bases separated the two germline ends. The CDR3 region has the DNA TGTGCCATCAGTGATCTCCCCGGGAGCTATGGCTACACCTTC. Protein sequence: CAISDLPGSYGYTF.

The CDR3: CASSPVGQGHGYTF. The CDR3 nucleotides are TGTGCCAGCAGTCCGGTGGGACAGGGACATGGCTACACCTTC. This chain connects TRBV27 to TRBJ1-2; 9 positions agree with TRBD1. The V segment lost 5 bases and the J segment 6 bases; nucleotides outside the gene matches: 7. The CDR3 extends over 14 amino acids. Germline V CDR1 and CDR2: MNHEY, SMNVEV (reference sequence).

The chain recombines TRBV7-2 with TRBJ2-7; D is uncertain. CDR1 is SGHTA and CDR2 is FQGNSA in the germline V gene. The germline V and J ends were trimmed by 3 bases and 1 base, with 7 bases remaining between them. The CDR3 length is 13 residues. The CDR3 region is CASSLAESYEQYF. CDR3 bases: TGTGCCAGCAGCTTGGCGGAATCCTACGAGCAGTACTTC.

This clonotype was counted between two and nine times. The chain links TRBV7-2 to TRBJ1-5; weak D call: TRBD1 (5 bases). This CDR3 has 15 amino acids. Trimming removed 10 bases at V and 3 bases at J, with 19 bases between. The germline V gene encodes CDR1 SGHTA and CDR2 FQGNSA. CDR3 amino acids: CAIPRTSGNNQPQHF. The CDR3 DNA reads TGTGCCATCCCGCGCACCTCAGGGAACAATCAGCCCCAGCATTTT.

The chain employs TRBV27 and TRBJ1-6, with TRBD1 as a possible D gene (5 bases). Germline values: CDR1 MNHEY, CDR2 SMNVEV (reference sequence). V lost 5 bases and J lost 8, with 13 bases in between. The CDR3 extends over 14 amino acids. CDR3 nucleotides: TGTGCCAGCAGTCCCCACGGGGGAGATTCACCCCTCCACTTT. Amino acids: CASSPHGGDSPLHF.

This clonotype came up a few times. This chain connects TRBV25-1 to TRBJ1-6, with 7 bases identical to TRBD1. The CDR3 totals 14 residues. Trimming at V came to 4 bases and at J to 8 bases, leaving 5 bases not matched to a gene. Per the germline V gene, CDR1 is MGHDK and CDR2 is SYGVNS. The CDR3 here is CASSAGGQYSPLHF. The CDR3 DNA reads TGTGCCAGCAGTGCGGGGGGACAGTATTCACCCCTCCACTTT.

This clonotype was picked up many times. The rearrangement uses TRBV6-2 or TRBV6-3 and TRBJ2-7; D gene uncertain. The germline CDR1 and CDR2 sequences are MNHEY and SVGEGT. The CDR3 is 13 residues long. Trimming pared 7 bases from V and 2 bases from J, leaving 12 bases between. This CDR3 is CASTQRSAYEQYF. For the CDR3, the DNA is TGTGCCAGCACACAAAGGTCAGCCTACGAGCAGTACTTC.

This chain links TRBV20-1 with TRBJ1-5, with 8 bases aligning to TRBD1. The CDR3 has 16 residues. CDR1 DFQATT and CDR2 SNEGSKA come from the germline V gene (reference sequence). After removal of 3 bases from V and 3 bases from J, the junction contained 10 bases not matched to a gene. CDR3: CSARGGQGGNNQPQHF. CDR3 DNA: TGCAGTGCTAGGGGAGGACAGGGCGGGAACAATCAGCCCCAGCATTTT.

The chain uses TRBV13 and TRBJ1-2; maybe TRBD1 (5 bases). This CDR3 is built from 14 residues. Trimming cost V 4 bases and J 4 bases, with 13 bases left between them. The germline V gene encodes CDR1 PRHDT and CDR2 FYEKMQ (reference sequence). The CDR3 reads CASSSLLDSYGYTF. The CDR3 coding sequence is TGTGCCAGCAGCTCCCTACTCGACAGCTATGGCTACACCTTC.

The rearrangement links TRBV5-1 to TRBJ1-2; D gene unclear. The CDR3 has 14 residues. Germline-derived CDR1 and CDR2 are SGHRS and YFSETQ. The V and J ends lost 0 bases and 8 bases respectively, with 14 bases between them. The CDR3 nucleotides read TGCGCCAGCAGCTTGGGGGGAATAGAGTCGGGCTACACCTTC. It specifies CASSLGGIESGYTF.

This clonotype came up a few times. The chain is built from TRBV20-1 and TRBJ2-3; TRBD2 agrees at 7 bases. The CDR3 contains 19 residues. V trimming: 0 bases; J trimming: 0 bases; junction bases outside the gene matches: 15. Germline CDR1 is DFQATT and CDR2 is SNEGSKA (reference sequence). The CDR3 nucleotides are TGCAGTGCTAGAGATAGTTCGCTAGCGGAGTTTACTAGCACAGATACGCAGTATTTT. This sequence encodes CSARDSSLAEFTSTDTQYF.

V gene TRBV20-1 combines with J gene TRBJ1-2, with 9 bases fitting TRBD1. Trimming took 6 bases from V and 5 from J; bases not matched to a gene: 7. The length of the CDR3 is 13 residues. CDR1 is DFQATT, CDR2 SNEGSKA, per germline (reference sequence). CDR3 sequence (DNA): TGCAGTGCAGGCGCGGACAGGGGATATGGCTACACCTTC. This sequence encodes CSAGADRGYGYTF.

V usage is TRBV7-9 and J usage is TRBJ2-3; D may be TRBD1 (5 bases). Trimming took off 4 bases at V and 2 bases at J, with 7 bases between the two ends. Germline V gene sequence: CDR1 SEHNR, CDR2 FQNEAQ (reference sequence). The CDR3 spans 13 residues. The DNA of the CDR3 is TGTGCCAGCAGCTCGGACATCACAGATACGCAGTATTTT. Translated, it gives CASSSDITDTQYF.

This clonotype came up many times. CDR3 nucleotide sequence: TGTGCCAGCACTTTGACAGGGGCTAGCTACGAGCAGTACTTC. Its protein product is CASTLTGASYEQYF. The chain carries TRBV2 and TRBJ2-7; TRBD1 aligns across 8 bases. Trimming at V came to 7 bases and at J to 3 bases, leaving 8 bases not matched to a gene. From germline, CDR1 is SNHLY and CDR2 FYNNEI. The CDR3 extends over 14 amino acids.

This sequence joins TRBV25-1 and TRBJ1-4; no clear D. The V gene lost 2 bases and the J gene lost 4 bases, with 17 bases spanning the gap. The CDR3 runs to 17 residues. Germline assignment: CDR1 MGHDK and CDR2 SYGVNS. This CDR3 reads CASSEIGWRDGNEKLFF. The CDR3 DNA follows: TGTGCCAGCAGTGAAATTGGGTGGAGGGATGGTAATGAAAAACTGTTTTTT.